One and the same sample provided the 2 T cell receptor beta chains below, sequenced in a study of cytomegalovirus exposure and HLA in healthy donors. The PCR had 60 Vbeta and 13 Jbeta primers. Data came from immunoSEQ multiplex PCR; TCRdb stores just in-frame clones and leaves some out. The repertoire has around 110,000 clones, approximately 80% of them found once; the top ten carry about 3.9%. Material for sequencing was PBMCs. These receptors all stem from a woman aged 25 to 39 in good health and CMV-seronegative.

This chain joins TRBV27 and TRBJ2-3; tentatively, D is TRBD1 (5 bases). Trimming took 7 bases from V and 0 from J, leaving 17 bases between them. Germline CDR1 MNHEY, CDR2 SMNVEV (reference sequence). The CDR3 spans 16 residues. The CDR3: CASTGMGLLSTDTQYF. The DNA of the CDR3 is TGTGCCAGCACCGGAATGGGGCTGTTGAGCACAGATACGCAGTATTTT.

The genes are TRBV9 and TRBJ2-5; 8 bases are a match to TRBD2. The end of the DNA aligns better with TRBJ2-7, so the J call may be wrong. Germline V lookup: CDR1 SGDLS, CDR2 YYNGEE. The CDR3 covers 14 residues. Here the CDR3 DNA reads TGTGCCAGCAGCGTATCTCTAGCGGGCTACGAGCAGTACTTC. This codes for CASSVSLAGYEQYF.